The 28 T cell receptor beta chains listed next were all sequenced from one sample in a study of T-cell memory formation after mild COVID-19. Each CDR3 protein gets one entry after TCRdb re-called the 5' RACE reads with MiXCR. The sample shows nearly 250,000 distinct CDR3 sequences, 15% to 19% of them seen only once. Sequencing used PBMCs or a T cell subset sorted from them (not recorded which). The receptors stem from an adult woman who had mild COVID-19 (a few samples of this study predate the infection). Cell type and time point are not known.

This clonotype turned up a few times. The J gene is TRBJ1-1, the V gene TRBV15; no definite D call. This CDR3 spans 17 amino acids. Per the germline V gene, CDR1 is LNHNV and CDR2 is YYDKDF (reference sequence). V was shortened by 0 bases and J by 4 bases, with 18 bases between the two germline ends. CDR3 in amino acids: CATSRDPASMRSTEAFF. Here the CDR3 DNA reads TGTGCCACCAGCAGAGACCCAGCCAGCATGAGGAGCACTGAAGCTTTCTTT.

V and J are TRBV19 and TRBJ2-7; D is possibly TRBD2 (5 bases). This CDR3 has 14 amino acids. Trimming shortened V by 4 bases and J by 0 bases, and 10 bases separated the two germline ends. The germline CDR1 and CDR2 sequences are LNHDA and SQIVND (reference sequence). The CDR3: CASSNSGSSYEQYF. In DNA, the CDR3 is TGTGCCAGTAGTAACTCGGGAAGCTCCTACGAGCAGTACTTC.

This clonotype showed up just a few times. The chain carries TRBV12-3 or TRBV12-4 and TRBJ1-2; possibly TRBD1 for D (6 bases). The V end lost 5 bases, the J end lost 8 bases, and 21 bases lay between the germline ends. This CDR3 comprises 15 residues. The CDR3 protein is CASSPQGGGRGGYTF. CDR3 coding DNA: TGTGCCAGCAGTCCCCAAGGAGGGGGACGGGGAGGCTACACCTTC.

A few counts support this clonotype. The J gene is TRBJ2-2, the V gene TRBV2, with D uncertain. V lost 3 bases, J lost 6 bases, and 8 bases lay in between. The CDR3 is 13 amino acids. Per germline, CDR1 SNHLY and CDR2 FYNNEI. For the CDR3, the DNA is TGTGCCAGCAGTGACAGAAACGCCGGGGAGCTGTTTTTT. This translates into CASSDRNAGELFF.

This clonotype turned up a few times. The gene calls are TRBV18 and TRBJ1-1, with D maybe TRBD1 (5 bases). Germline assignment: CDR1 KGHSH and CDR2 LQKENI. The CDR3 has 13 residues. The germline V and J ends were trimmed by 7 bases and 4 bases, with 13 bases remaining between them. CDR3 residues: CASCFQGGTEAFF. CDR3 nucleotide sequence: TGTGCCAGCTGTTTCCAGGGCGGCACTGAAGCTTTCTTT.

This clonotype appeared a few times. The chain combines TRBV30 with TRBJ1-2; D is unclear. In germline, CDR1 is GTSNPN, CDR2 SVGIG (reference sequence). V was shortened by 2 bases and J by 2 bases, with 9 bases between the two germline ends. CDR3 size: 13 residues. CDR3: CAWSRDENYGYTF. CDR3 bases: TGTGCCTGGAGTCGGGATGAGAACTATGGCTACACCTTC.

J is TRBJ2-5 and V is TRBV5-1; 10 nucleotides agree with TRBD2. The CDR3 runs to 15 residues. Germline CDR1 is SGHRS and CDR2 is YFSETQ. V lost 4 bases to trimming and J lost 4 bases; unmatched junction nucleotides: 7. CDR3 nucleotide sequence: TGCGCCAGCAGCGTCGGGACTAGCGCCGCAGAGACCCAGTACTTC. Its translation is CASSVGTSAAETQYF.

The chain has TRBV12-3 or TRBV12-4 and TRBJ2-7; D might be TRBD2 (5 bases). CDR3 size: 15 residues. V gave up 6 bases and J gave up 0 bases, with 15 bases separating them. The CDR3 region has the DNA TGTGCCAGCAGCCCAAGAGCGGCATACTCCTACGAGCAGTACTTC. Protein product: CASSPRAAYSYEQYF.

This clonotype was seen only a few times. With a much larger clone just one base away, this may be a read error. The chain is built from TRBV12-3 or TRBV12-4 and TRBJ2-3; D remains ambiguous. There are 11 residues in the CDR3. V was trimmed by 7 bases and J by 2 bases, leaving 4 bases between them. CDR3 coding DNA: TGTGCCAGCACCTTCACAGATACGCAGTATTTT. Residues: CASTFTDTQYF.

This clonotype has a handful of counts. The chain carries TRBV12-3 or TRBV12-4 and TRBJ1-5; unclear D gene. The CDR3 spans 13 residues. Trimming cost V 4 bases and J 3 bases, with 7 bases left between them. CDR3 DNA: TGTGCCAGCAGTTCCGGTGACAATCAGCCCCAGCATTTT. As protein: CASSSGDNQPQHF.

The CDR3 DNA follows: TGTGCCTGGAGTGTAAATAGGTGGGTCAATCAGCCCCAGCATTTT. It encodes CAWSVNRWVNQPQHF. This chain connects TRBV30 to TRBJ1-5; D remains ambiguous. CDR1 is GTSNPN and CDR2 is SVGIG in the germline V gene (reference sequence). The CDR3 length is 15 residues. Between the trimmed V and J ends, which lost 0 bases and 3 bases, there was a span of 12 bases. Together with reference TRBV30 and TRBJ1-5, the CDR3 gives the full variable domain: SQTIHQWPATLVQPVGSPLSLECTVEGTSNPNLYWYRQAAGRGLQLLFYSVGIGQISSEVPQNLSASRPQDRQFILSSKKLLLSDSGFYLCAWSVNRWVNQPQHFGDGTRLSIL.

The chain combines TRBV5-1 with TRBJ1-4, with D uncertain. This CDR3 is built from 12 residues. The ends were cut back, 2 bases at V and 8 bases at J, with 7 bases in the middle. Germline CDR1 and CDR2: SGHRS and YFSETQ. The CDR3 loop is CASSFPGEKLFF. The CDR3 coding sequence is TGCGCCAGCAGCTTTCCGGGAGAAAAACTGTTTTTT.

CDR3 in amino acids: CASSFGQGGEQFF. CDR3 DNA sequence: TGTGCCAGCAGTTTCGGGCAGGGCGGTGAGCAGTTCTTC. J is TRBJ2-1 and V is TRBV12-3 or TRBV12-4; D is perhaps TRBD1 (5 bases). The CDR3 is 13 amino acids. Trimming left V 3 bases short and J 9 bases short, with 12 bases between.

This clonotype was found many times. This chain uses TRBV5-1 with TRBJ2-7; a weak D match, TRBD1 (5 bases). The V gene lost 0 bases and the J gene lost 5 bases, with 6 bases spanning the gap. Germline V lookup: CDR1 SGHRS, CDR2 YFSETQ. The CDR3 is 12 residues long. CDR3 loop: CASSLEGNEQYF. For the CDR3, the DNA is TGCGCCAGCAGCTTGGAGGGGAACGAGCAGTACTTC.

In its sample, this clonotype was seen a few times. This chain uses TRBV6-5 with TRBJ2-4; 10 nucleotides match TRBD2. Germline V gene sequence: CDR1 MNHEY, CDR2 SVGAGI. The CDR3 has 15 amino acids. J lost 5 bases, V lost 0 bases, and 1 base had no gene match. The CDR3 spells CASSYSSGGENIQYF. The CDR3 DNA reads TGTGCCAGCAGTTACTCGAGCGGGGGGGAAAACATTCAGTACTTC.

In this sample, this clonotype turned up a few times. The V call is TRBV5-1, the J call TRBJ2-7; the D gene is possibly TRBD2 (5 bases). Deletions cut 4 bases from V and 3 bases from J, with 14 bases between. CDR1 and CDR2 (germline): SGHRS, YFSETQ. CDR3 size: 14 residues. The DNA of the CDR3 is TGCGCCAGCAGCAGTGGGTCGGGGAGCTACGAGCAGTACTTC. It yields the protein CASSSGSGSYEQYF.

The V and J genes are TRBV7-9 and TRBJ1-4; TRBD1 aligns across 7 bases. Germline V lookup: CDR1 SEHNR, CDR2 FQNEAQ (reference sequence). CDR3 length: 15 residues. V was pared by 3 bases and J by 5 bases, with 6 bases of the junction left unmatched. CDR3 residues: CASSFWTGQNEKLFF. CDR3 nucleotide sequence: TGTGCCAGCAGCTTCTGGACAGGACAAAATGAAAAACTGTTTTTT.

There are a few counts of this clonotype. The chain has TRBV15 and TRBJ2-7; no definite D call. Germline V gene sequence: CDR1 LNHNV, CDR2 YYDKDF (reference sequence). V dropped 1 base and J dropped 3 bases, with 7 bases sitting between them. The CDR3 contains 13 residues. CDR3 sequence reads: CATSRVQNYEQYF. The DNA for the CDR3 is TGTGCCACCAGCAGAGTTCAGAACTACGAGCAGTACTTC.

The chain uses TRBV7-8 and TRBJ2-1; D may be TRBD2 (5 bases). The CDR3 runs to 14 residues. V lost 1 base and J 5 bases, leaving 9 bases between the germline ends. Germline lookup yields CDR1 SGHVS and CDR2 FQNEAQ. CDR3 sequence reads: CASSLGVEDNEQFF. The CDR3 nucleotides read TGTGCCAGCAGCTTAGGAGTGGAGGACAATGAGCAGTTCTTC.

In its sample, this clonotype was seen many times. CDR3 bases: TGTGCCAGCAGCTTAGAGTGGTCAGGGGCTTCCTACGAGCAGTACTTC. This translates into CASSLEWSGASYEQYF. This chain links TRBV7-8 with TRBJ2-7; perhaps TRBD1 as D (6 bases). V was shortened by 1 base and J by 1 base, with 14 bases between the two germline ends. Germline CDR1 and CDR2: SGHVS and FQNEAQ. The length of the CDR3 is 16 residues.

This clonotype was picked up many times. J is TRBJ2-3 and V is TRBV5-1, with D possibly matching TRBD1 (6 bases). The CDR3 contains 16 residues. V was trimmed by 0 bases and J by 2 bases, leaving 13 bases between them. Per germline, CDR1 SGHRS and CDR2 YFSETQ. CDR3 loop: CASSLALAGDTDTQYF. CDR3 nucleotides: TGCGCCAGCAGCTTGGCCCTCGCAGGGGACACAGATACGCAGTATTTT.

The V gene is TRBV10-3, the J gene TRBJ2-3; D remains ambiguous. Germline CDR1 ENHRY, CDR2 SYGVKD. Trimming pared 2 bases from V and 4 bases from J, leaving 7 bases between. There are 13 residues in the CDR3. CDR3 in amino acids: CAISEGRPDTQYF. Written as DNA, the CDR3 is TGTGCCATCAGTGAGGGCAGGCCAGATACGCAGTATTTT.

This clonotype has just a few counts. This chain connects TRBV7-8 to TRBJ2-1, with TRBD2 identical over 10 bases. V was clipped by 2 bases and J by 3 bases; unmatched bases: 13. The CDR3 runs 19 residues. Germline CDR1 reads SGHVS; CDR2 reads FQNEAQ. CDR3 nucleotides: TGTGCCAGCAGCTTAAAAGAAGCTAGCGGGAGCCGGTTCTACAATGAGCAGTTCTTC. As protein: CASSLKEASGSRFYNEQFF.

The V call is TRBV4-3, the J call TRBJ2-1; 9 bases agree with TRBD2. CDR1 is LGHNA, CDR2 YSLEER, per germline. The CDR3 runs 17 residues. V lost 0 bases and J lost 9; bases outside the gene matches: 12. The CDR3: CASSQDIAGAGAGEQFF. The CDR3 nucleotides read TGCGCCAGCAGCCAAGACATAGCGGGAGCCGGGGCGGGTGAGCAGTTCTTC.

This clonotype occurred a few times. The chain links TRBV20-1 to TRBJ2-1; TRBD2 matches 11 bases. Germline-derived CDR1 and CDR2 are DFQATT and SNEGSKA (reference sequence). The length of the CDR3 is 14 residues. Trimming removed 8 bases from V and 3 bases from J; junction bases left unmatched: 6. Here the CDR3 reads CSTGTSGNYNEQFF. CDR3 nucleotide sequence: TGCAGTACGGGGACTAGCGGTAACTACAATGAGCAGTTCTTC.

This clonotype was seen only a few times. The V gene is TRBV20-1, the J gene TRBJ2-1, with D possibly TRBD2 on 5 matching bases. This CDR3 is built from 15 residues. The V and J ends lost 5 bases and 0 bases respectively, with 14 bases between them. Per germline, CDR1 DFQATT and CDR2 SNEGSKA (reference sequence). CDR3 in amino acids: CSAPAGSSSYNEQFF. The CDR3 DNA is TGCAGTGCTCCCGCGGGCAGCAGCTCCTACAATGAGCAGTTCTTC.

This sequence joins TRBV5-1 and TRBJ2-7; TRBD1 aligns across 7 bases. This CDR3 is 15 amino acids long. V was clipped by 4 bases and J by 1 base; unmatched bases: 8. The germline CDR1 and CDR2 sequences are SGHRS and YFSETQ. The CDR3 DNA follows: TGCGCCAGCAGCCCAGCCGGACAGGCTTCCTACGAGCAGTACTTC. Its protein is CASSPAGQASYEQYF.

The chain joins TRBV19 to TRBJ2-2; 13 nucleotides match TRBD2. J gave up 6 bases and V 3 bases, and 10 bases lay outside the gene matches. Germline V CDR1 and CDR2: LNHDA, SQIVND (reference sequence). The CDR3 is made up of 18 amino acids. The CDR3 region is CASSMPYGLAGVAGELFF. Here the CDR3 DNA reads TGTGCCAGTAGTATGCCCTACGGACTAGCGGGAGTAGCCGGGGAGCTGTTTTTT.